The entry below gives a single TCR beta chain sequence along with its context. Its antigen is undetermined. Sequencing used immunoSEQ multiplex PCR; TCRdb keeps in-frame clones, though not all of them. Among 120,000 to 150,000 clones, around 88% were seen once, and the ten largest hold 2% to 2.5%. The V gene's germline CDR1 is ENHRY and CDR2 SYGVKD. Trimming removed 4 bases from V and 8 bases from J, with 11 bases in between. This CDR3 has 12 residues. The data stem from a study of T cell responses to AZD1222 COVID-19 vaccine. Across the whole study: Pooling was applied to second doses at about 4 or about 12 weeks.

Study-wide results and limits: After two AZD1222 doses, spike-specific TCR breadth and depth rose versus day 0. Clonal diversity was possibly underestimated; the donors were predominantly white British and more often female.

The chain is built from TRBV10-3 and TRBJ1-2; perhaps TRBD1 as D (5 bases). The material sequenced was peripheral blood, taken on day 0 of AZD1222 vaccination. This TCR was sampled from an adult in good health. CDR3 amino acids: CAISVLGDGYTF. The CDR3 region has the DNA TGTGCCATCAGTGTGTTAGGGGACGGCTACACCTTC.